The 12 T cell receptor beta chains in this list originate from one sample, sequenced in a study of blood T cell repertoires in COVID-19. Generated by immunoSEQ multiplex PCR, the TCRdb table keeps only in-frame clones and is missing some. Among 650,000 to 800,000 clones listed, 70% to 90% were seen once. The sequenced material came from peripheral blood. The receptors come from a woman aged 18-35 years with acute or convalescent COVID-19.

There are a few counts of this clone. The chain has TRBV28 and TRBJ1-6; possibly TRBD1 for D (5 bases). Per germline, CDR1 MDHEN and CDR2 SYDVKM. V was cut by 3 bases and J by 3 bases, with 12 bases left in between. The CDR3 loop spans 16 amino acids. The CDR3 reads CASSFPSGLYNSPLHF. CDR3 in DNA: TGTGCCAGCAGTTTCCCCTCAGGGCTCTATAATTCACCCCTCCACTTT.

The rearrangement uses TRBV2 and TRBJ2-7; weak D call: TRBD1 (6 bases). V was pared by 5 bases and J by 8 bases, with 10 bases between. CDR3 size: 11 residues. CDR1 is SNHLY, CDR2 FYNNEI, per germline. The CDR3 nucleotides read TGTGCCAGCAGTACAGGGTACCAGCAGTACTTC. Translating it yields CASSTGYQQYF.

V and J are TRBV5-1 and TRBJ1-3, with D possibly matching TRBD1 (5 bases). Per the germline V gene, CDR1 is SGHRS and CDR2 is YFSETQ. CDR3 length equals 14 residues. V was cut by 3 bases and J by 0 bases, with 7 bases left in between. The CDR3 loop is CASSWGNSGNTIYF. In DNA, the CDR3 is TGCGCCAGCAGCTGGGGCAACTCTGGAAACACCATATATTTT.

This clone was picked up many times. The chain has TRBV6-2 or TRBV6-3 and TRBJ2-7; 7 bases map to TRBD1. This CDR3 spans 14 amino acids. Germline loops: CDR1 MNHEY, CDR2 SVGEGT. Unmatched junction bases numbered 5, after V lost 4 bases and J lost 2 bases. The CDR3 loop is CASSSTGMAYEQYF. The DNA for the CDR3 is TGTGCCAGCAGTTCGACAGGGATGGCCTACGAGCAGTACTTC.

CDR3: CASSPLGAAFLEGYTF. The DNA for the CDR3 is TGTGCCAGCAGCCCCCTGGGAGCCGCCTTTTTGGAGGGCTACACCTTC. The rearrangement uses TRBV7-9 and TRBJ1-2; D call uncertain. V lost 5 bases, J lost 8 bases, and 24 bases lay in between. The CDR3 covers 16 residues. Germline lookup yields CDR1 SEHNR and CDR2 FQNEAQ (reference sequence).

The genes are TRBV29-1 and TRBJ1-2; TRBD1 is a possible D gene (5 bases). Germline CDR1 SQVTM, CDR2 ANQGSEA. The CDR3 consists of 13 residues. Trimming took 7 bases from V and 2 from J, leaving 14 bases between them. CDR3 in DNA: TGCAGCGGAAAGCAGGGAGGGAACTATGGCTACACCTTC. It specifies CSGKQGGNYGYTF.

This chain joins TRBV5-4 and TRBJ1-3, with D unclear. The germline gives CDR1 SGHNT, CDR2 YYREEE (reference sequence). Trimming pared 2 bases from V and 3 bases from J, leaving 9 bases between. There are 14 residues in the CDR3. The CDR3 is CASSFAEGGNTIYF. DNA of the CDR3: TGTGCCAGCAGCTTTGCAGAGGGTGGAAACACCATATATTTT.

In nucleotides, the CDR3 is TGTGCCAGCAGCTTAGACAGGGTGAGGGAAAAACTGTTTTTT. Translating gives CASSLDRVREKLFF. This chain joins TRBV5-5 and TRBJ1-4; 7 bases map to TRBD1. Germline CDR1 is SGHKS and CDR2 is YYEKEE (reference sequence). CDR3 length: 14 amino acids. V trimming: 2 bases; J trimming: 8 bases; junction bases outside the gene matches: 6.

The genes are TRBV2 and TRBJ1-2; TRBD1 might be the D (6 bases). Germline V lookup: CDR1 SNHLY, CDR2 FYNNEI. Trimming stripped 4 bases from V and 5 bases from J, with 14 bases between. This CDR3 region has 14 residues. This CDR3 is CASSVQGQGYGYTF. The CDR3 DNA is TGTGCCAGCAGTGTCCAGGGGCAGGGGTATGGCTACACCTTC.

V is TRBV12-3 or TRBV12-4 and J is TRBJ1-2; TRBD1 matches 7 bases. Unmatched junction bases numbered 7, after V lost 5 bases and J lost 7 bases. This CDR3 region has 13 residues. CDR3: CASSAGTDTGYTF. For the CDR3, the DNA is TGTGCCAGCAGTGCCGGGACAGATACTGGCTACACCTTC.

CDR3 bases: TGTGCCAGCTCACGACGAGAAGGGGACAGGGGCAAAAATGAGCAGTTCTTC. It is translated as CASSRREGDRGKNEQFF. The chain links TRBV18 to TRBJ2-1; 10 nucleotides line up with TRBD1. The CDR3 is 17 amino acids. The germline V gene encodes CDR1 KGHSH and CDR2 LQKENI. J gave up 7 bases and V 4 bases, and 13 bases lay outside the gene matches.

The chain carries TRBV21-1 and TRBJ2-7; TRBD2 is the table's D call and was not checked against the DNA. TRBV21-1 is marked as a pseudogene. The CDR3 length is 16 residues. The CDR3 bases are TGTGCCAGCAGCAAAACCAAAGCGGGGGGGCCCTACGAGCAGTACTTC. This encodes CASSKTKAGGPYEQYF.